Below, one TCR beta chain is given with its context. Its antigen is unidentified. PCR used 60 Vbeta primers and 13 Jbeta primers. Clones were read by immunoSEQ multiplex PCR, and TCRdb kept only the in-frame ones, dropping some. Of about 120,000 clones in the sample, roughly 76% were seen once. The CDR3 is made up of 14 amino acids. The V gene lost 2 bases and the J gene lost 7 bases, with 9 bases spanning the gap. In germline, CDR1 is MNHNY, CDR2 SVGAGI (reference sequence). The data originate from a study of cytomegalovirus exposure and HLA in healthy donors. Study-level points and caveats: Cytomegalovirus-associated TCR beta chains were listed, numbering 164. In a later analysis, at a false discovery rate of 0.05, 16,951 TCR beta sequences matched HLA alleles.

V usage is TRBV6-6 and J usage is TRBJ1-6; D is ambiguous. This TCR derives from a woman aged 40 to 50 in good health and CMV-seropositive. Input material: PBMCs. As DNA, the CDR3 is TGTGCCAGCAGTTACGAAACAGCAAATTCACCCCTCCACTTT. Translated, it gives CASSYETANSPLHF.